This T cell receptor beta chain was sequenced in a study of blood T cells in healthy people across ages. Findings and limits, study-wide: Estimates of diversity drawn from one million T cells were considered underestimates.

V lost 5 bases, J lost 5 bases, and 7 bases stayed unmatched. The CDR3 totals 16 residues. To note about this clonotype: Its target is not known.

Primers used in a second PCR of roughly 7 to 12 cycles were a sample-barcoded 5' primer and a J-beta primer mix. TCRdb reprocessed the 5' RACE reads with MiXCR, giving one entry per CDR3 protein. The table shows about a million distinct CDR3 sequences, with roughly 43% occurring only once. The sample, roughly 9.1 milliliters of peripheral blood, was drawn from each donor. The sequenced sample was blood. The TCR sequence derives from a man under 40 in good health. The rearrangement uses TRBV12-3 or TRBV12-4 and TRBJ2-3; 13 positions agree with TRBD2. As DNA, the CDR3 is TGTGCCAGCAGTCTAACTAGCGGGGGGGCTGGAGATACGCAGTATTTT. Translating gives CASSLTSGGAGDTQYF.